This entry is about one T cell receptor beta chain. The antigen is unknown. This entry comes from a study of identical twins. The study's findings and limits: Twin pairs had excess sharing that was weaker in beta out-of-frame sequences. A partial confounding effect on zero-insertion analyses could come from invariant MAIT and iNKT cells.

Using its own MiXCR run on the 5' RACE reads, TCRdb lists one record per CDR3 protein. The repertoire holds fewer than 800,000 distinct CDR3 sequences, roughly 7.2% seen once, with about 1.5% in the top ten. Every one of the donors was a healthy Caucasian. This sample was shared with a second study, whose subject was yellow fever vaccine responses in identical twins. That report notes: Reportedly, the T cell response mounted by twins to vaccine seemed partly convergent, partly personalized.

The sequence was collected from a woman between 18 and 29 years old in good health. The sample consisted of PBMCs.

CDR3 amino acids: CASSPRVSSYEQYV. Here the CDR3 DNA reads TGTGCCAGCTCACCCCGGGTAAGCTCCTACGAGCAGTACGTC. The chain employs TRBV18 and TRBJ2-7; no definite D call. Per the germline V gene, CDR1 is KGHSH and CDR2 is LQKENI. V was pared by 3 bases and J by 0 bases, with 9 bases between. The CDR3 runs to 14 residues.